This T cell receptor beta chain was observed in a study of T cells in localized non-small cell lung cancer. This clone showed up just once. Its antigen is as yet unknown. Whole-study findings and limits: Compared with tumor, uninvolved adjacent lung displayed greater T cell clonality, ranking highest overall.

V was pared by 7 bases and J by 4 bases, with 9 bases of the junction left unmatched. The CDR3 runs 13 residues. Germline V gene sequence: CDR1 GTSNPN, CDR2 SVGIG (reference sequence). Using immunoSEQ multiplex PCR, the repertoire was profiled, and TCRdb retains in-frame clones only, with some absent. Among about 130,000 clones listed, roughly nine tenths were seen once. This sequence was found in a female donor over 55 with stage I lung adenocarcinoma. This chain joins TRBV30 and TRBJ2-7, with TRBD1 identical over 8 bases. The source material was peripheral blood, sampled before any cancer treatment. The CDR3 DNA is TGTGCCTCCGGGGGACAGGTGAATTACGAGCAGTACTTC. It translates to CASGGQVNYEQYF.